This T cell receptor (beta chain) stems from a study of shared clonotypes between healthy human individuals. Data came from immunoSEQ multiplex PCR; TCRdb stores just in-frame clones and leaves some out. This sample has 1.6 million or so clones, with around 98.5% found just once. Findings and caveats of the study: Generation probabilities were higher for clonotypes shared across all four sorted-subset donors than for unshared ones. The genetic and exposure-history diversity represented was limited by few donors.

Comments on this clone: The target antigen is unknown.

Sequenced sample: naive CD4+ T cells sorted from blood. As to subset: CD45RA+ positively selected. The receptor was isolated from a man aged 25-45 years in good health.

The CDR3 region has the DNA TGTGCCTGGAGTGGCGGCAACCAAGAGACCCAGTACTTC. Translation: CAWSGGNQETQYF. V and J are TRBV30 and TRBJ2-5, with D uncertain. This CDR3 is 13 amino acids long. The V end lost 1 base, the J end lost 0 bases, and 6 bases lay between the germline ends. In germline, CDR1 is GTSNPN, CDR2 SVGIG (reference sequence).